The T cell receptor beta chain described here comes from a study of blood T cells in healthy people across ages. Study-wide results and caveats: Per-million-T-cell TCR beta diversity fell roughly linearly with age.

Each donor's blood draw was around 9.2 milliliters of peripheral blood. The table lists this clonotype with many counts. Its antigen remains unknown. The CDR3 is 11 amino acids. CDR1 is MGHDK, CDR2 SYGVNS, per germline. V was clipped by 2 bases and J by 4 bases, with 0 bases between them. Next came a second PCR, run for 7 to 11 cycles, which used a sample-barcoded 5' primer along with a J-beta primer mix. TCRdb passed the 5' RACE reads through MiXCR, listing each CDR3 protein once. The sample carries approximately 780,000 distinct CDR3 sequences, more than 25% recorded once. This sample was also put to use in a study of T cells of mothers and their children. That work contributes: Detection of persistent microchimeric T cell clones did not occur.

Material for sequencing was blood. The clonotype was recovered from a boy between 5 and 17 years old in good health. The chain carries TRBV25-1 and TRBJ1-3; D is ambiguous. In DNA, the CDR3 is TGTGCCAGCAGTGAAGGAAACACCATATATTTT. Encoded protein: CASSEGNTIYF. The full variable domain, with the rest looked up from reference TRBV25-1 and TRBJ1-3, is EADIYQTPRYLVIGTGKKITLECSQTMGHDKMYWYQQDPGMELHLIHYSYGVNSTEKGDLSSESTVSRIRTEHFPLTLESARPSHTSQYLCASSEGNTIYFGEGSWLTVV.